This T cell receptor beta chain came from a study of blood T cell repertoires in COVID-19. This clone has a handful of counts. How the authors handled the data: By means of reference gene primer amplification, nucleated cell counts were estimated. Using immunoSEQ multiplex PCR, the repertoire was profiled, and TCRdb retains in-frame clones only, with some absent. From that table come the V and J calls and clone size; the DNA was used to work out D and trimming. The sample lists 150,000 or so clones, around nine tenths occurring once. This CDR3 contains 15 residues. Trimming removed 2 bases from V and 7 bases from J, with 12 bases in between. The germline CDR1 and CDR2 sequences are SNHLY and FYNNEI.

The chain joins TRBV2 to TRBJ1-6; tentative D call: TRBD1 (5 bases). The sequenced sample was peripheral blood. The clonotype was recovered from a woman aged 65 to 85 with COVID-19, enrolled during active disease. CDR3 loop: CASSEYGRENSPLHF. CDR3 nucleotide sequence: TGTGCCAGCAGTGAATACGGCAGGGAAAATTCACCCCTCCACTTT.